What follows are 28 T cell receptor beta chains derived from one specimen sequenced in a study of blood T cells in healthy people across ages. Alongside a J-beta primer mix, a sample-barcoded 5' primer served in a second PCR lasting about 7 to 12 cycles. TCRdb re-called the 5' RACE reads through MiXCR, storing one row per CDR3 protein. Of 600,000 to 650,000 distinct CDR3 sequences in the sample, approximately 50% were seen once. Sequenced material: blood. The receptors shown here come from a man aged 55-75 years in good health.

The chain recombines TRBV15 with TRBJ1-4, with 7 bases fitting TRBD1. Per the germline V gene, CDR1 is LNHNV and CDR2 is YYDKDF (reference sequence). With V trimmed by 1 base and J by 0 bases, 2 bases remained unmatched. The CDR3 has 16 residues. The CDR3 coding sequence is TGTGCCACCAGCAGAGGAGGGACAGCAACTAATGAAAAACTGTTTTTT. Translation: CATSRGGTATNEKLFF. Together with reference TRBV15 and TRBJ1-4, the CDR3 gives the full variable domain: DAMVIQNPRYQVTQFGKPVTLSCSQTLNHNVMYWYQQKSSQAPKLLFHYYDKDFNNEADTPDNFQSRRPNTSFCFLDIRSPGLGDTAMYLCATSRGGTATNEKLFFGSGTQLSVL.

This clonotype occurred a few times. The chain links TRBV28 to TRBJ1-1; D may be TRBD1 (6 bases). Per germline, CDR1 MDHEN and CDR2 SYDVKM. The germline V and J ends were trimmed by 6 bases and 1 base, with 9 bases remaining between them. The CDR3 loop spans 13 amino acids. The CDR3 reads CASRKTGNTEAFF. DNA of the CDR3: TGTGCCAGCAGGAAGACAGGGAACACTGAAGCTTTCTTT.

At least ten counts were recorded for this clonotype. This rearrangement joins TRBV13 to TRBJ2-7; TRBD1 or TRBD2 may be the D gene (5 bases each). Deletions cut 4 bases from V and 9 bases from J, with 10 bases between. This CDR3 has 11 residues. Germline V lookup: CDR1 PRHDT, CDR2 FYEKMQ (reference sequence). The CDR3 spells CASSSPGRQYF. The CDR3 nucleotides read TGTGCCAGCAGCTCCCCAGGGAGGCAGTACTTC.

The chain couples TRBV7-2 to TRBJ1-1, with D perhaps matching TRBD1 (6 bases). CDR3 length: 17 residues. Trimming pared 2 bases from V and 5 bases from J, leaving 21 bases between. The germline gives CDR1 SGHTA, CDR2 FQGNSA. CDR3 loop: CASSLTLLTGRSTEAFF. The CDR3 DNA reads as TGTGCCAGCAGCTTAACCCTACTGACAGGCCGAAGTACTGAAGCTTTCTTT.

V usage is TRBV2 and J usage is TRBJ2-1; possibly TRBD1 for D (5 bases). The CDR3 runs to 13 residues. Germline CDR1 and CDR2: SNHLY and FYNNEI. The germline V and J ends were trimmed by 7 bases and 5 bases, with 12 bases remaining between them. DNA for the CDR3: TGTGCCAGCACCAAGGGGCTGAACAATGAGCAGTTCTTC. This sequence encodes CASTKGLNNEQFF.

The J gene is TRBJ2-7, the V gene TRBV7-9, with D hard to call. Germline lookup yields CDR1 SEHNR and CDR2 FQNEAQ (reference sequence). This CDR3 region has 15 residues. Deletions cut 0 bases from V and 2 bases from J, with 11 bases between. This chain's CDR3 is CASSLAWTEPYEQYF. The CDR3 coding sequence is TGTGCCAGCAGCTTAGCATGGACGGAACCCTACGAGCAGTACTTC.

The V call is TRBV10-1, the J call TRBJ2-7; D is undetermined. The CDR3 loop spans 17 amino acids. The germline CDR1 and CDR2 sequences are WNHNN and SYGVQD (reference sequence). V lost 8 bases and J 3 bases, leaving 26 bases between the germline ends. In DNA form, the CDR3 reads TGCGCCAGCGGCCTGAAGGCCCCCGTCCCCCTGGGCTACGAGCAGTACTTC. Amino acid sequence: CASGLKAPVPLGYEQYF.

The CDR3 is CSARAWDRGSPLHF. The DNA of the CDR3 is TGCAGTGCTAGAGCCTGGGACAGGGGTTCACCCCTCCACTTT. V gene TRBV20-1 combines with J gene TRBJ1-6; TRBD1 aligns across 10 bases. Germline CDR1 DFQATT, CDR2 SNEGSKA (reference sequence). This CDR3 is built from 14 residues. With V trimmed by 1 base and J by 9 bases, 3 bases remained unmatched.

The rearrangement joins TRBV10-3 to TRBJ1-6, with D hard to call. Germline CDR1 and CDR2: ENHRY and SYGVKD. The CDR3 contains 15 residues. The ends were cut back, 7 bases at V and 0 bases at J, with 10 bases in the middle. CDR3 sequence reads: CAITPGSSYNSPLHF. The CDR3 DNA reads as TGTGCCATCACCCCCGGGAGCTCCTATAATTCACCCCTCCACTTT.

This clonotype turned up a few times. The V call is TRBV7-9, the J call TRBJ1-1; TRBD1 might be the D (6 bases). The CDR3 sequence is 14 residues long. V was clipped by 8 bases and J by 4 bases, with 17 bases between them. Germline CDR1 SEHNR, CDR2 FQNEAQ (reference sequence). In DNA, the CDR3 is TGTGCCAGCTCGGTGATGGGGGCGTCCACTGAAGCTTTCTTT. Its translation: CASSVMGASTEAFF.

This chain connects TRBV7-9 to TRBJ1-4; TRBD1 might be the D (5 bases). Trimming took off 3 bases at V and 6 bases at J, with 11 bases between the two ends. Germline lookup yields CDR1 SEHNR and CDR2 FQNEAQ (reference sequence). The length of the CDR3 is 14 residues. In DNA form, the CDR3 reads TGTGCCAGCAGCTTTACGGGGGGAGATGAAAAACTGTTTTTT. Translation: CASSFTGGDEKLFF.

The V gene is TRBV6-5, the J gene TRBJ1-1, with 7 bases identical to TRBD1. Germline V CDR1 and CDR2: MNHEY, SVGAGI. Trimming at V came to 8 bases and at J to 4 bases, leaving 7 bases not matched to a gene. The CDR3 has 13 amino acids. The CDR3 protein is CASGRAGGTEAFF. CDR3 DNA sequence: TGTGCCAGCGGGAGGGCAGGGGGCACTGAAGCTTTCTTT.

This clonotype was counted at least ten times. The J gene is TRBJ2-5, the V gene TRBV5-5, with TRBD2 matching over 9 bases. The germline V gene encodes CDR1 SGHKS and CDR2 YYEKEE (reference sequence). The CDR3 runs to 15 residues. V was clipped by 4 bases and J by 4 bases; unmatched bases: 8. CDR3 DNA: TGTGCCAGCAGCGGGGGACTAGCATTCCGAGAGACCCAGTACTTC. Its translation is CASSGGLAFRETQYF.

This chain's CDR3 is CSVGRPGNTGELFF. CDR3 in DNA: TGCAGCGTCGGACGGCCTGGGAACACCGGGGAGCTGTTTTTT. This chain connects TRBV29-1 to TRBJ2-2; no definite D call. The CDR3 covers 14 residues. Between the trimmed V and J ends, which lost 6 bases and 1 base, there was a span of 12 bases. Germline CDR1 and CDR2: SQVTM and ANQGSEA.

This chain joins TRBV9 and TRBJ2-7; perhaps TRBD2 as D (7 bases). The CDR3 is 15 amino acids. V lost 3 bases and J lost 0, with 13 bases in between. Germline V gene sequence: CDR1 SGDLS, CDR2 YYNGEE. CDR3 loop: CASSAERGGSYEQYF. In DNA form, the CDR3 reads TGTGCCAGCAGCGCGGAAAGGGGGGGCTCCTACGAGCAGTACTTC.

The count of this clonotype is one. The chain combines TRBV29-1 with TRBJ1-1; TRBD1 agrees at 8 bases. Germline CDR1 reads SQVTM; CDR2 reads ANQGSEA. This CDR3 has 13 residues. V was pared by 7 bases and J by 4 bases, with 8 bases of the junction left unmatched. CDR3 sequence (DNA): TGCAGCGGCGGACAGGGCCGGGGCACTGAAGCTTTCTTT. Its protein product is CSGGQGRGTEAFF. Looking up the rest from reference TRBV29-1 and TRBJ1-1 gives the full variable domain: SAVISQKPSRDICQRGTSLTIQCQVDSQVTMMFWYRQQPGQSLTLIATANQGSEATYESGFVIDKFPISRPNLTFSTLTVSNMSPEDSSIYLCSGGQGRGTEAFFGQGTRLTVV.

The V call is TRBV20-1, the J call TRBJ2-7, with 9 nucleotides matching TRBD2. This CDR3 spans 14 amino acids. Germline V gives CDR1 DFQATT, CDR2 SNEGSKA (reference sequence). V gave up 1 base and J gave up 7 bases; unmatched junction bases: 8. CDR3 nucleotides: TGCAGTGCTAGAGTCGGCGGGGGGGCCGGTGAGCAGTACTTC. It codes for CSARVGGGAGEQYF.

Only one count was recorded for this clonotype. The gene calls are TRBV10-1 and TRBJ2-7, with 7 bases aligning to TRBD1. The J call is doubtful: the DNA matches TRBJ2-5 better. Germline values: CDR1 WNHNN, CDR2 SYGVQD (reference sequence). There are 14 residues in the CDR3. The CDR3 nucleotides are TGCGCCAGCAGCCCAGTCAGGGGGCAAGAGACCCAGTACTTC. Its translation is CASSPVRGQETQYF.

The chain is built from TRBV20-1 and TRBJ2-3, with 15 bases aligning to TRBD2. Germline V CDR1 and CDR2: DFQATT, SNEGSKA (reference sequence). This CDR3 is 15 amino acids long. Trimming cost V 6 bases and J 3 bases; bases outside gene matches: 4. The CDR3 is CSARTSGGGTDTQYF. DNA of the CDR3: TGCAGTGCAAGGACTAGCGGGGGGGGGACAGATACGCAGTATTTT.

The V and J genes are TRBV29-1 and TRBJ1-6; tentative D call: TRBD1 (5 bases). V lost 3 bases to trimming and J lost 13 bases, with 13 bases between them. The CDR3 is made up of 12 amino acids. CDR1 and CDR2 (germline): SQVTM, ANQGSEA. This chain's CDR3 is CSVEEQDGPLHF. CDR3 in DNA: TGCAGCGTTGAGGAACAGGACGGGCCCCTCCACTTT.

The genes are TRBV7-9 and TRBJ1-4; D unclear. The CDR3 loop spans 16 amino acids. V dropped 4 bases and J dropped 0 bases, with 12 bases sitting between them. CDR1 is SEHNR, CDR2 FQNEAQ, per germline (reference sequence). The CDR3 is CASSYPGRATNEKLFF. DNA of the CDR3: TGTGCCAGCAGCTACCCAGGACGAGCAACTAATGAAAAACTGTTTTTT. The variable domain in full, completed from reference TRBV7-9 and TRBJ1-4, reads DTGVSQNPRHKITKRGQNVTFRCDPISEHNRLYWYRQTLGQGPEFLTYFQNEAQLEKSRLLSDRFSAERPKGSFSTLEIQRTEQGDSAMYLCASSYPGRATNEKLFFGSGTQLSVL.

The chain links TRBV11-2 to TRBJ1-4; 9 nucleotides agree with TRBD1. The germline CDR1 and CDR2 sequences are SGHAT and FQNNGV. The V segment lost 1 base and the J segment 6 bases; nucleotides outside the gene matches: 3. There are 15 residues in the CDR3. The CDR3 bases are TGTGCCAGCAGCTTAGTCGGACAGGGGCATGAAAAACTGTTTTTT. Its protein product is CASSLVGQGHEKLFF.

The CDR3 DNA is TGTGCCAGCAGAGCCGGGACAGCAAGCTCTGGGGCCAACGTCCTGACTTTC. Translating it yields CASRAGTASSGANVLTF. The chain employs TRBV2 and TRBJ2-6, with 7 bases matching TRBD1. With 6 bases clipped from V and 0 bases from J, the junction kept 8 bases outside the gene matches. Germline V gene lookup returns CDR1 SNHLY and CDR2 FYNNEI. The CDR3 has 17 amino acids. Combining the CDR3 with reference TRBV2 and TRBJ2-6 gives the whole variable domain EPEVTQTPSHQVTQMGQEVILRCVPISNHLYFYWYRQILGQKVEFLVSFYNNEISEKSEIFDDQFSVERPDGSNFTLKIRSTKLEDSAMYFCASRAGTASSGANVLTFGAGSRLTVL.

V usage is TRBV29-1 and J usage is TRBJ2-1; 9 nucleotides agree with TRBD2. The CDR3 is 16 amino acids. The ends lost 4 bases at V and 0 bases at J; junction bases unmatched: 7. Germline V gene data show CDR1 as SQVTM and CDR2 as ANQGSEA. As DNA, the CDR3 is TGCAGCGTTGCAGGTAGCGGGGGCCACTCCTACAATGAGCAGTTCTTC. This gives the protein CSVAGSGGHSYNEQFF.

This chain connects TRBV20-1 to TRBJ2-5, with TRBD2 as a possible D gene (5 bases). The J call may not be correct, given that the DNA end is closer to TRBJ2-7. This CDR3 has 14 amino acids. Germline V gene sequence: CDR1 DFQATT, CDR2 SNEGSKA (reference sequence). CDR3 protein: CSAPLDSLQDEQYF. Written as DNA, the CDR3 is TGCAGTGCCCCCCTGGACTCACTTCAGGACGAGCAGTACTTC.

This sequence joins TRBV4-2 and TRBJ1-2, with D possibly matching TRBD1 (6 bases). The CDR3 extends over 13 amino acids. CDR1 LGHNA and CDR2 YNFKEQ come from the germline V gene. Trimming took off 1 base at V and 6 bases at J, with 9 bases between the two ends. The CDR3 DNA is TGTGCCAGCAGCCAAGCCGACAGGAATGGCTACACCTTC. This gives the protein CASSQADRNGYTF.

The V and J genes are TRBV6-6 and TRBJ2-5; 11 nucleotides align to TRBD2. Germline values: CDR1 MNHNY, CDR2 SVGAGI (reference sequence). V was clipped by 5 bases and J by 4 bases; unmatched bases: 6. CDR3 length: 15 amino acids. The CDR3, as DNA: TGTGCCAGCAGTCCTAGCGGGGGGCGGCGAGAGACCCAGTACTTC. Translating it yields CASSPSGGRRETQYF.

Concerning this clonotype: At one of its ends the junction is not consistent with the germline gene, which may arise from a read error. The J gene is TRBJ1-2, the V gene TRBV12-3 or TRBV12-4; TRBD1 aligns across 7 bases. The CDR3 sequence is 15 residues long. CDR3 region: CASASSVGTELGHTF. The CDR3, as DNA: TGTGCCAGTGCCAGCAGTGTCGGGACAGAACTTGGCCACACCTTC.